Below are 7 T cell receptor beta chains sequenced from a single sample in a study of cytomegalovirus exposure and HLA in healthy donors (dated by TCRdb to 2017 to 2019). Libraries were prepared through the immunoSEQ multiplex PCR assay. A mixture of 60 forward primers for TCR Vbeta segments and 13 reverse primers for TCR Jbeta segments was used in the multiplex PCR. TCRdb mirrors the immuneACCESS table, restricted to in-frame sequences. Some clones are absent from its copies; in checked studies, under half trace to an unresolved V gene, and the reason for the others is unknown. In this sample the table shows 95,000 to 150,000 clones, about 81% of which occur a single time. The ten largest clones add up to 0.95% to 1.4% of the sample. Material for sequencing was PBMCs. Source of these receptors: a woman younger than 45 in good health and CMV-seronegative.

V and J are TRBV7-9 and TRBJ1-4; maybe TRBD1 (6 bases). Trimming left V 5 bases short and J 2 bases short, with 12 bases between. This CDR3 comprises 15 residues. CDR1 is SEHNR and CDR2 is FQNEAQ in the germline V gene (reference sequence). CDR3 nucleotides: TGTGCCAGCAGCCTACGGACAGCCACTAATGAAAAACTGTTTTTT. It translates to CASSLRTATNEKLFF.

The J gene is TRBJ1-6, the V gene TRBV5-1, with D possibly TRBD1 on 5 matching bases. The CDR3 contains 14 residues. Germline V gene sequence: CDR1 SGHRS, CDR2 YFSETQ. Trimming left V 0 bases short and J 6 bases short, with 7 bases between. The CDR3 loop is CASSLGGPNSPLHF. CDR3 DNA sequence: TGCGCCAGCAGCTTGGGGGGCCCTAATTCACCCCTCCACTTT. The full variable domain, its missing parts supplied by reference TRBV5-1 and TRBJ1-6, is KAGVTQTPRYLIKTRGQQVTLSCSPISGHRSVSWYQQTPGQGLQFLFEYFSETQRNKGNFPGRFSGRQFSNSRSEMNVSTLELGDSALYLCASSLGGPNSPLHFGNGTRLTVT.

The chain carries TRBV29-1 and TRBJ2-1; a possible D gene is TRBD1 (6 bases). Trimming pared 7 bases from V and 8 bases from J, leaving 18 bases between. Germline CDR1 SQVTM, CDR2 ANQGSEA. The CDR3 is 13 amino acids. The chain's CDR3 is CSADVTGLHEQFF. For the CDR3, the DNA is TGCAGCGCCGATGTTACAGGGCTCCATGAGCAGTTCTTC.

The V gene is TRBV4-2, the J gene TRBJ2-2, with 7 bases aligning to TRBD2. Per germline, CDR1 LGHNA and CDR2 YNFKEQ. This CDR3 has 15 residues. V shed 7 bases, J shed 5 bases, and the junction held 10 bases outside the gene matches. The CDR3 reads CASTSGVGWTGELFF. In nucleotides, the CDR3 is TGTGCCAGCACCAGCGGGGTAGGTTGGACCGGGGAGCTGTTTTTT.

The chain employs TRBV2 and TRBJ2-1, with 10 bases identical to TRBD1. The J segment lost 7 bases and the V segment lost 7 bases, leaving 4 bases of the junction unmatched. Germline V lookup: CDR1 SNHLY, CDR2 FYNNEI. This CDR3 is built from 13 residues. In nucleotides, the CDR3 is TGTGCCAGCAACATGGGACAGGGGAATGAGCAGTTCTTC. It translates to CASNMGQGNEQFF.

This chain connects TRBV7-9 to TRBJ2-1; no firm D call. The CDR3 runs to 12 residues. V shed 6 bases and J shed 5 bases, with 8 bases lying between them. The V gene's germline CDR1 is SEHNR and CDR2 FQNEAQ (reference sequence). The CDR3 loop is CASRLPNNEQFF. CDR3 DNA sequence: TGTGCCAGCAGACTCCCCAACAATGAGCAGTTCTTC.

This clone was recorded once. The chain employs TRBV6-5 and TRBJ1-4; 11 bases are shared with TRBD1. The CDR3 runs to 15 residues. The ends lost 6 bases at V and 7 bases at J; junction bases unmatched: 7. Germline V lookup: CDR1 MNHEY, CDR2 SVGAGI. As DNA, the CDR3 is TGTGCCAGCAGGCCGGACAGGGGGCGAGGTGAAAAACTGTTTTTT. This codes for CASRPDRGRGEKLFF.